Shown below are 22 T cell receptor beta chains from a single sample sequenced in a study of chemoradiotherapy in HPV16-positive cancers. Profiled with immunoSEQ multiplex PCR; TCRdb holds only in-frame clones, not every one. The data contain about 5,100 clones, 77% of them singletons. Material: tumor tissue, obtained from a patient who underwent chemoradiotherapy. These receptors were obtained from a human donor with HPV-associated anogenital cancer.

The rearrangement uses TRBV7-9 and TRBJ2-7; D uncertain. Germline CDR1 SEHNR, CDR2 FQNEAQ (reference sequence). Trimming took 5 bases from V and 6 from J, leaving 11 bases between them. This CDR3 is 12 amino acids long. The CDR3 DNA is TGTGCCAGCAGCCTCGGCCCAGCCGAGCAGTACTTC. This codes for CASSLGPAEQYF.

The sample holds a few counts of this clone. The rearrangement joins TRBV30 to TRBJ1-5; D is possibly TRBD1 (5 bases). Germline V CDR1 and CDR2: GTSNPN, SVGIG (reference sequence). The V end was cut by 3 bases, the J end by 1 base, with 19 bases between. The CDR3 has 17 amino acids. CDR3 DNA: TGTGCCTGGAGCTCCGGGGGGGGAGGTTGGAGCAATCAGCCCCAGCATTTT. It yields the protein CAWSSGGGGWSNQPQHF.

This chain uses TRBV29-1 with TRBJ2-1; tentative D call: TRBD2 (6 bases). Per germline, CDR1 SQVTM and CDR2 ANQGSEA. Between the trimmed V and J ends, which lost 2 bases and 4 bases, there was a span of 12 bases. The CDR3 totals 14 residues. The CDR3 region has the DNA TGCAGCGTTGAACCCGGGACTTCTTACAATGAGCAGTTCTTC. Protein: CSVEPGTSYNEQFF.

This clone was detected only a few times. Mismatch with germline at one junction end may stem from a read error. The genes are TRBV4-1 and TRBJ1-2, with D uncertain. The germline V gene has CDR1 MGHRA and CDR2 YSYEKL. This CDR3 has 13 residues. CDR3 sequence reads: CASSQDGIYGYTF. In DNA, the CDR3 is TGCGCCAGCAGTCAAGATGGTATCTATGGCTACACCTTC.

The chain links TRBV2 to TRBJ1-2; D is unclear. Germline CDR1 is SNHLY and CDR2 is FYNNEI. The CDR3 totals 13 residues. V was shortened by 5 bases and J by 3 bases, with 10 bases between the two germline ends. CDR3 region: CASSKGGDYGYTF. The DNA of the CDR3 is TGTGCCAGCAGTAAGGGCGGGGACTATGGCTACACCTTC.

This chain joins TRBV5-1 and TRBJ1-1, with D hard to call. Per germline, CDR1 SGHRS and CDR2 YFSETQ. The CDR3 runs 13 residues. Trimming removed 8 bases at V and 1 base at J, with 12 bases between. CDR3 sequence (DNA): TGCGCCAGTCGGGCGATGGGGAACACTGAAGCTTTCTTT. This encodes CASRAMGNTEAFF. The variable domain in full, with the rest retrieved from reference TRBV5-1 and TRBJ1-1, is KAGVTQTPRYLIKTRGQQVTLSCSPISGHRSVSWYQQTPGQGLQFLFEYFSETQRNKGNFPGRFSGRQFSNSRSEMNVSTLELGDSALYLCASRAMGNTEAFFGQGTRLTVV.

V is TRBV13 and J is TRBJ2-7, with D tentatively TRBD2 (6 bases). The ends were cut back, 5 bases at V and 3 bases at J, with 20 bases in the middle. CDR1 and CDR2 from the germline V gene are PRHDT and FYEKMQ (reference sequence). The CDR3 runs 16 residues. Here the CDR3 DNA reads TGTGCCAGCAGCCCAATATATAGCGGAGTGGGCTACGAGCAGTACTTC. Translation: CASSPIYSGVGYEQYF.

This CDR3 is CAISESMGQGVYEQYF. In DNA form, the CDR3 reads TGTGCCATCAGTGAGTCGATGGGACAGGGCGTCTACGAGCAGTACTTC. The chain employs TRBV10-3 and TRBJ2-7, with 9 nucleotides matching TRBD1. From germline, CDR1 is ENHRY and CDR2 SYGVKD. The V and J ends lost 0 bases and 3 bases, in that order; junction bases with no gene match: 6. This CDR3 spans 16 amino acids.

The CDR3 reads CASSLGLQETQYF. In nucleotides, the CDR3 is TGTGCCAGCAGCTTGGGACTACAGGAGACCCAGTACTTC. This rearrangement joins TRBV7-2 to TRBJ2-5, with TRBD2 matching over 7 bases. Trimming removed 3 bases from V and 5 bases from J; junction bases left unmatched: 3. The CDR3 runs to 13 residues. Germline V lookup: CDR1 SGHTA, CDR2 FQGNSA.

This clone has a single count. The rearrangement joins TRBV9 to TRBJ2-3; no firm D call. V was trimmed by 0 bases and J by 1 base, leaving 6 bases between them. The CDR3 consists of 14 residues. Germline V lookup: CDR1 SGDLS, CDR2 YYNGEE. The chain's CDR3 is CASSVAPGTDTQYF. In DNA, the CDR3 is TGTGCCAGCAGCGTAGCTCCGGGCACAGATACGCAGTATTTT.

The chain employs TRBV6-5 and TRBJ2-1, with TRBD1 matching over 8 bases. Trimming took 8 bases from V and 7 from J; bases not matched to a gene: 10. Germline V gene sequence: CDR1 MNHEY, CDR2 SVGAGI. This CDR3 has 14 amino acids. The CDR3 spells CASFPGTGQNEQFF. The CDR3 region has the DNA TGTGCCAGCTTTCCCGGGACAGGTCAGAATGAGCAGTTCTTC.

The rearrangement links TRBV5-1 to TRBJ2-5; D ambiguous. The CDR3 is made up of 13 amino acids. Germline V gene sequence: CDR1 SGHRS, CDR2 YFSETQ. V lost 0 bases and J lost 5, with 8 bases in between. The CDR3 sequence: CASSLALMETQYF. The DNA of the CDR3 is TGCGCCAGCAGCTTGGCCTTAATGGAGACCCAGTACTTC.

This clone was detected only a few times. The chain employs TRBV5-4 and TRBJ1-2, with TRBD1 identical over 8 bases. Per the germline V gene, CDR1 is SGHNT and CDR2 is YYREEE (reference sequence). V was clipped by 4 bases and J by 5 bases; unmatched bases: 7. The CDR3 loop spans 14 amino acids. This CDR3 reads CASSPGQGGYGYTF. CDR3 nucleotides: TGTGCCAGCAGCCCCGGACAGGGCGGTTATGGCTACACCTTC.

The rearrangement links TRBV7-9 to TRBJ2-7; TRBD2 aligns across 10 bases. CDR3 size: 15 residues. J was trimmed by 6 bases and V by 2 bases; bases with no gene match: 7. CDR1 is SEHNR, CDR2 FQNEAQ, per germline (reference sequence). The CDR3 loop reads CASSLRGAGGREQYF. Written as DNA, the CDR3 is TGTGCCAGCAGCTTAAGGGGAGCGGGGGGGCGCGAGCAGTACTTC.

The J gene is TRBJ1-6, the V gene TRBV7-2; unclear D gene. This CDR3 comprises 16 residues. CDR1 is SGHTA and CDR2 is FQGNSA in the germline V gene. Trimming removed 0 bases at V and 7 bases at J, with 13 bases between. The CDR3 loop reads CASSLARLSHNSPLHF. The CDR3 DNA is TGTGCCAGCAGCTTAGCGCGGTTATCGCACAATTCACCCCTCCACTTT.

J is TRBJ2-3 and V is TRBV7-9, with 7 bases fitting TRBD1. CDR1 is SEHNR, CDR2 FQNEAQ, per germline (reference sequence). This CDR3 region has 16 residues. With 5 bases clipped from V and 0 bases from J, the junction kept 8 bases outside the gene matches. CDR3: CASSPRTGWSTDTQYF. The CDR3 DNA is TGTGCCAGCAGCCCTAGGACAGGTTGGAGCACAGATACGCAGTATTTT.

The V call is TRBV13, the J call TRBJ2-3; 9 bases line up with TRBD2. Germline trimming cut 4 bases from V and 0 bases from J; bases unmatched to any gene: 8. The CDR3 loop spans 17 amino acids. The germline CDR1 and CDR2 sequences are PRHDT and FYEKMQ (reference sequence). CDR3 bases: TGTGCCAGCAGCTCAACCCCGACTAGCGGTAGCACAGATACGCAGTATTTT. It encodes CASSSTPTSGSTDTQYF.

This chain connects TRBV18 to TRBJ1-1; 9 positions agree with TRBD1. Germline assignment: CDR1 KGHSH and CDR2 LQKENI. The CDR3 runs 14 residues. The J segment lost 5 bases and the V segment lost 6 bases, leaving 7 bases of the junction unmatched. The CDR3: CASSSNRGHTEAFF. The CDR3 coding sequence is TGTGCCAGCTCTTCAAACAGGGGGCATACTGAAGCTTTCTTT.

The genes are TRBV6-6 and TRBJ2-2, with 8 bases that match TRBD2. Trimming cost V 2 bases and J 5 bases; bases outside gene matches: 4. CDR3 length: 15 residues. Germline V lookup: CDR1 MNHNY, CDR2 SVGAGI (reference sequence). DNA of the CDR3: TGTGCCAGCAGTTACCCGGGGGGGATGACCGGGGAGCTGTTTTTT. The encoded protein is CASSYPGGMTGELFF.

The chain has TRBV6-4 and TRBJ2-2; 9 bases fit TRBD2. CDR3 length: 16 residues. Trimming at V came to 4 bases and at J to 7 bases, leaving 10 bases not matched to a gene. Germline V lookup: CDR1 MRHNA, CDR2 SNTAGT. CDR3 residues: CASSATPSGAGGELFF. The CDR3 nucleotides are TGTGCCAGCAGTGCCACCCCTAGCGGGGCTGGCGGGGAGCTGTTTTTT.

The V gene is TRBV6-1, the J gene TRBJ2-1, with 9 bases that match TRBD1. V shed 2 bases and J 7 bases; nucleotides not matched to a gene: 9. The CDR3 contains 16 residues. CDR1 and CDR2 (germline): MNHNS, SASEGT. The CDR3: CASSENLGQGGNEQFF. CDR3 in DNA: TGTGCCAGCAGTGAAAATTTGGGACAGGGTGGGAATGAGCAGTTCTTC.

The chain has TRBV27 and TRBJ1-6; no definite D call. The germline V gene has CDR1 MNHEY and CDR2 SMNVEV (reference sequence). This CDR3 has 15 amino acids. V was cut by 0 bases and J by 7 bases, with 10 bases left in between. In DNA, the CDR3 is TGTGCCAGCAGTTTATCCAGGACCTCAAATTCACCCCTCCACTTT. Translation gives CASSLSRTSNSPLHF.